A selection of T cell receptor beta chains follows, all from one sample in a study of blood T cell repertoires in COVID-19. Clones were read by immunoSEQ multiplex PCR, and TCRdb kept only the in-frame ones, dropping some. The data show tens of thousands of clones, roughly 80% seen once. The source material was peripheral blood. The receptors originated from a man in his 70s with acute or convalescent COVID-19. The CDR3 runs from the conserved cysteine through the conserved F or W. D genes are given only for firm matches. Clone size is given for some rows only: seen once, a few or many times, or a class if the clone is expanded.

abundance,d_gene,j_gene,v_gene,CDR3aa,CDR3nt
-,-,TRBJ1-1,TRBV28,CASSLGRENAEAFF,TGTGCCAGCAGTTTGGGCCGGGAGAACGCTGAAGCTTTCTTT
few,TRBD1,TRBJ1-4,TRBV27,CASSWSGGMAEKLFF,TGTGCCAGCAGTTGGTCAGGGGGGATGGCTGAAAAACTGTTTTTT
-,-,TRBJ2-1,TRBV5-1,CASSFGQGGEQFF,TGCGCCAGCAGCTTCGGACAGGGAGGGGAGCAGTTCTTC
-,-,TRBJ1-3,TRBV11-2,CASTSGSGNTIYF,TGTGCCAGCACCTCAGGCTCTGGAAACACCATATATTTT
-,TRBD2,TRBJ2-3,TRBV7-3,CASSLTAGGEDTQYF,TGTGCCAGCAGCTTAACAGCGGGAGGAGAAGATACGCAGTATTTT
-,TRBD1,TRBJ2-7,TRBV27,CASSSPGQGSYEQYF,TGTGCCAGCAGTTCTCCGGGACAGGGGTCCTACGAGCAGTACTTC
-,-,TRBJ2-5,TRBV7-9,CASSFTSGHETQYF,TGTGCCAGCAGCTTTACCTCAGGGCATGAGACCCAGTACTTC
-,TRBD2,TRBJ2-1,TRBV25-1,CASSESGGGKNNEQFF,TGTGCCAGCAGTGAATCCGGGGGAGGGAAAAACAATGAGCAGTTCTTC
-,-,TRBJ1-1,TRBV7-9,CASSYSVSTEAFF,TGTGCCAGCAGCTATTCGGTGTCCACTGAAGCTTTCTTT
few,TRBD2,TRBJ2-2,TRBV29-1,CSVEGGDYNTGELFF,TGCAGCGTTGAGGGGGGGGATTACAACACCGGGGAGCTGTTTTTT
-,TRBD1,TRBJ1-1,TRBV9,CASSAFPGQGNTEAFF,TGTGCCAGCAGCGCCTTTCCGGGACAGGGGAACACTGAAGCTTTCTTT
-,TRBD2,TRBJ2-3,TRBV7-2,CASSYTSGRTDTQYF,TGTGCCAGCAGCTATACTAGCGGGAGAACAGATACGCAGTATTTT
-,TRBD2,TRBJ2-2,TRBV29-1,CSVDGRGGGELFF,TGCAGCGTTGACGGGAGGGGAGGCGGGGAGCTGTTTTTT
-,-,TRBJ2-7,TRBV6-5,CASSYKRNTYEQYF,TGTGCCAGCAGTTACAAGAGGAATACCTACGAGCAGTACTTC
-,-,TRBJ2-7,TRBV21-1,CASSKDPIQGPVSGVEQYF,TGTGCCAGCAGCAAAGATCCGATCCAAGGGCCGGTCAGCGGTGTCGAGCAGTACTTC
once,TRBD2,TRBJ2-1,TRBV5-1,CASSLARGGGSIDEQFF,TGCGCCAGCAGCTTGGCCCGGGGCGGCGGGAGTATCGATGAGCAGTTCTTC
-,TRBD2,TRBJ2-5,TRBV5-1,CASSLVGLAGGEMETQYF,TGCGCCAGCAGCTTGGTTGGACTAGCGGGAGGGGAGATGGAGACCCAGTACTTC
-,TRBD1,TRBJ2-7,TRBV18,CASSLGTGYAYEQYF,TGTGCCAGTTCTTTAGGGACAGGGTACGCCTACGAGCAGTACTTC
once,-,TRBJ2-5,TRBV5-1,CASSLGEASVETQYF,TGCGCCAGCAGCTTGGGAGAGGCGAGCGTGGAGACCCAGTACTTC
once,TRBD2,TRBJ2-2,TRBV7-3,CASSSPLAGGSTGELFF,TGTGCCAGCAGCTCGCCACTAGCGGGAGGTAGCACCGGGGAGCTGTTTTTT
-,-,TRBJ2-7,TRBV5-1,CASNRDTGSYEQYF,TGCGCCAGCAACCGGGACACCGGCTCCTACGAGCAGTACTTC
-,-,TRBJ1-2,TRBV5-1,CASSKASGEGGYTF,TGCGCCAGCAGCAAGGCGTCAGGGGAAGGCGGCTACACCTTC
-,TRBD1,TRBJ2-7,TRBV7-2,CASSLDRDEQYF,TGTGCCAGCAGTCTGGACAGGGACGAGCAGTACTTC
-,TRBD2,TRBJ2-1,TRBV3-1/TRBV3-2,CASSQETSGRARQFF,TGTGCCAGCAGCCAAGAGACTAGCGGGAGGGCCAGGCAGTTCTTC
-,TRBD1,TRBJ2-6,TRBV6-2/TRBV6-3,CASSTRTGLFVGGANVLTF,TGTGCCAGCAGTACCCGGACAGGGCTTTTTGTGGGCGGGGCCAACGTCCTGACTTTC
-,TRBD2,TRBJ2-1,TRBV5-1,CASSLKTSGRANEQFF,TGCGCCAGCAGCTTGAAGACTAGCGGGAGGGCCAATGAGCAGTTCTTC
once,-,TRBJ1-2,TRBV16,CASSQSTGTRGGYTF,TGTGCCAGCAGCCAATCTACCGGGACAAGGGGTGGCTACACCTTC
-,TRBD2,TRBJ2-3,TRBV28,CASSWGRGSDTQYF,TGTGCCAGCAGTTGGGGGAGGGGTTCAGATACGCAGTATTTT
few,TRBD1,TRBJ1-2,TRBV3-1/TRBV3-2,CASSQLDRGYTF,TGTGCCAGCAGCCAACTGGACAGGGGCTACACCTTC
-,TRBD2,TRBJ2-1,TRBV9,CASSVGSGIYNEQFF,TGTGCCAGCAGCGTAGGTAGCGGGATATACAATGAGCAGTTCTTC
-,-,TRBJ2-7,TRBV7-2,CASSLGPDSSYEQYF,TGTGCCAGCAGCTTAGGTCCGGACTCCTCCTACGAGCAGTACTTC
-,TRBD1,TRBJ1-1,TRBV4-2,CASSPGQGDTNTEAFF,TGTGCCAGCAGCCCGGGACAGGGGGACACGAACACTGAAGCTTTCTTT
-,TRBD2,TRBJ2-5,TRBV5-1,CASSLAGGEETQYF,TGCGCCAGCAGCTTGGCGGGAGGGGAAGAGACCCAGTACTTC
-,-,TRBJ1-1,TRBV2,CASSLRANTEAFF,TGTGCCAGCAGTCTGCGGGCCAACACTGAAGCTTTCTTT
-,-,TRBJ2-1,TRBV5-6,CASSGVSYNEQFF,TGTGCCAGCAGCGGAGTCTCCTACAATGAGCAGTTCTTC
-,-,TRBJ1-5,TRBV19,CASIPYSTSNQPQHF,TGTGCCAGTATTCCCTATTCAACGAGCAATCAGCCCCAGCATTTT
-,-,TRBJ1-1,TRBV7-9,CASRSGTGGWTEAFF,TGTGCCAGCAGATCCGGGACCGGGGGATGGACTGAAGCTTTCTTT
-,-,TRBJ1-2,TRBV30,CAWSGGGQFYGYTF,TGTGCCTGGTCAGGTGGGGGCCAATTCTATGGCTACACCTTC
-,TRBD1,TRBJ1-4,TRBV28,CASSHRGALFF,TGTGCCAGCAGCCACAGGGGAGCACTGTTTTTT
-,-,TRBJ2-7,TRBV5-6,CASSLTGSYEQYF,TGTGCCAGCAGCTTGACAGGGAGCTACGAGCAGTACTTC
-,TRBD1,TRBJ1-3,TRBV6-1,CASSDGPGQAGNTIYF,TGTGCCAGCAGTGATGGCCCGGGACAGGCCGGAAACACCATATATTTT
-,TRBD1,TRBJ2-7,TRBV4-1,CASSLSGTGAGYEQYF,TGCGCCAGCAGCCTATCCGGGACAGGGGCTGGTTACGAGCAGTACTTC
-,TRBD2,TRBJ2-1,TRBV28,CATTRDYSYNEQFF,TGTGCCACCACTCGGGACTACTCCTACAATGAGCAGTTCTTC
-,-,TRBJ2-5,TRBV6-2/TRBV6-3,CASSPPEGGQVYF,TGTGCCAGCAGTCCACCTGAGGGGGGGCAGGTCTACTTC
once,TRBD1,TRBJ1-1,TRBV5-1,CASSLAGTENTEAFF,TGCGCCAGCAGCTTGGCTGGGACAGAAAACACTGAAGCTTTCTTT
few,-,TRBJ1-4,TRBV25-1,CASSEWGTGQVTNEKLFF,TGTGCCAGCAGTGAGTGGGGTACAGGGCAAGTAACTAATGAAAAACTGTTTTTT
once,-,TRBJ1-5,TRBV9,CASGGRNGPQHF,TGTGCCAGCGGAGGCAGGAATGGGCCCCAGCATTTT
many,TRBD2,TRBJ2-1,TRBV15,CATSRDRREGLDEQFF,TGTGCCACCAGCAGAGATCGGCGGGAGGGCCTCGATGAGCAGTTCTTC
-,TRBD1,TRBJ2-1,TRBV9,CASSHTGGWDYEQFF,TGTGCCAGCAGTCACACAGGGGGCTGGGATTATGAGCAGTTCTTC
-,-,TRBJ2-7,TRBV30,CAWSPDRLSYEQYF,TGTGCCTGGAGTCCTGACAGGTTATCCTACGAGCAGTACTTC
-,-,TRBJ2-7,TRBV4-1,CATRGIAASSYEQYF,TGCGCCACCCGGGGGATCGCGGCCAGCTCCTACGAGCAGTACTTC
-,-,TRBJ1-1,TRBV28,CASRGTPMNTEAFF,TGTGCCAGCAGGGGGACACCGATGAACACTGAAGCTTTCTTT
-,TRBD1,TRBJ2-5,TRBV30,CAWSVRNRGQETQYF,TGTGCCTGGAGTGTACGGAACAGGGGCCAAGAGACCCAGTACTTC